These 27 T cell receptor beta chains were all obtained from the same sample, sequenced in a study of CD8+ T cells in alopecia areata. After isolation, RNA underwent reverse transcription to generate cDNA as the sequencing template. Clones were read by immunoSEQ multiplex PCR, and TCRdb kept only the in-frame ones, dropping some. This sample yields about 150,000 clones, of which about 87% are seen a single time; more than 13% belongs to the top ten. Sequenced here: CD8+ T cells sorted from blood, sampled at week 0. The receptors were sampled from a human donor with alopecia areata.

The J gene is TRBJ2-1, the V gene TRBV29-1; possibly TRBD1 for D (7 bases). Trimming removed 3 bases from V and 8 bases from J, with 23 bases in between. Germline CDR1 SQVTM, CDR2 ANQGSEA. The CDR3 is 16 residues long. The CDR3 reads CSVDNTGAPTRDEQFF. The CDR3 nucleotides read TGCAGCGTTGATAACACAGGGGCGCCGACTAGGGATGAGCAGTTCTTC.

The chain recombines TRBV29-1 with TRBJ1-2; D unclear. Trimming pared 6 bases from V and 6 bases from J, leaving 17 bases between. Germline V gene sequence: CDR1 SQVTM, CDR2 ANQGSEA. The length of the CDR3 is 13 residues. Written as DNA, the CDR3 is TGCAGCGTACTATTTTCGGAGGCGGATGGCTACACCTTC. Translation: CSVLFSEADGYTF.

The genes are TRBV27 and TRBJ2-5; D remains ambiguous. CDR3 length equals 18 residues. Between the trimmed V and J ends, which lost 5 bases and 2 bases, there was a span of 24 bases. CDR1 and CDR2 (germline): MNHEY, SMNVEV (reference sequence). The CDR3, as DNA: TGTGCCAGCAGTCTTCTCAGACCCCAAGGGCACTTACAAGAGACCCAGTACTTC. Residues: CASSLLRPQGHLQETQYF.

A single count supports this clone. This chain connects TRBV5-1 to TRBJ1-1; D gene ambiguous. Germline lookup yields CDR1 SGHRS and CDR2 YFSETQ. V lost 2 bases, J lost 4 bases, and 12 bases lay in between. The CDR3 has 14 amino acids. CDR3 coding DNA: TGCGCCAGCAGCTTTCGGCAGGTCAGCACTGAAGCTTTCTTT. It translates to CASSFRQVSTEAFF.

The V and J genes are TRBV29-1 and TRBJ2-2, with 7 bases that match TRBD1. The CDR3 runs 12 residues. Germline-derived CDR1 and CDR2 are SQVTM and ANQGSEA. J lost 4 bases, V lost 6 bases, and 2 bases had no gene match. For the CDR3, the DNA is TGCAGCGTGAGGGACAGCACCGGGGAGCTGTTTTTT. Encoded protein: CSVRDSTGELFF.

The J gene is TRBJ2-4, the V gene TRBV4-2, with 14 bases identical to TRBD2. Germline CDR1 LGHNA, CDR2 YNFKEQ. J lost 2 bases, V lost 2 bases, and 17 bases had no gene match. The CDR3 has 22 residues. The CDR3 bases are TGTGCCAGCAGCCAACGGACTAGCGGGGGGCCGAACCCCCGAAGATCCAAAAACATTCAGTACTTC. Its protein is CASSQRTSGGPNPRRSKNIQYF.

This sequence joins TRBV29-1 and TRBJ2-7; D is unresolved. V lost 8 bases and J lost 1, with 12 bases in between. Germline CDR1 and CDR2: SQVTM and ANQGSEA. The CDR3 loop spans 12 amino acids. CDR3: CSINSESYEQYF. CDR3 nucleotides: TGCAGCATTAACAGCGAATCCTACGAGCAGTACTTC.

This clone was seen once. The J gene is TRBJ1-4, the V gene TRBV7-9; D gene uncertain. V was clipped by 3 bases and J by 8 bases, with 13 bases between them. Germline lookup yields CDR1 SEHNR and CDR2 FQNEAQ (reference sequence). This CDR3 has 14 amino acids. The DNA for the CDR3 is TGTGCCAGCAGCTTTTGGCTCTCTAGAGAAAAACTGTTTTTT. This translates into CASSFWLSREKLFF. The variable domain in full, completed from reference TRBV7-9 and TRBJ1-4, reads DTGVSQNPRHKITKRGQNVTFRCDPISEHNRLYWYRQTLGQGPEFLTYFQNEAQLEKSRLLSDRFSAERPKGSFSTLEIQRTEQGDSAMYLCASSFWLSREKLFFGSGTQLSVL.

This clone was recorded a few times. The same CDR3 can be traced to other DNA sequences in this sample. The genes are TRBV27 and TRBJ2-7; D not resolved. The CDR3 runs 11 residues. Trimming stripped 4 bases from V and 2 bases from J, with 3 bases between. Per the germline V gene, CDR1 is MNHEY and CDR2 is SMNVEV (reference sequence). CDR3 in DNA: TGTGCCAGCAGTTCCACCTACGAGCAGTACTTC. Encoded protein: CASSSTYEQYF.

The chain uses TRBV2 and TRBJ1-5; maybe TRBD1 (5 bases). V was shortened by 5 bases and J by 0 bases, with 11 bases between the two germline ends. Germline CDR1 and CDR2: SNHLY and FYNNEI. CDR3 length equals 15 residues. The CDR3 protein is CASSPTEISNQPQHF. For the CDR3, the DNA is TGTGCCAGCAGTCCGACAGAGATTAGCAATCAGCCCCAGCATTTT.

V is TRBV29-1 and J is TRBJ2-7; a weak D match, TRBD1 (5 bases). This CDR3 has 12 residues. Germline lookup yields CDR1 SQVTM and CDR2 ANQGSEA. CDR3 sequence: CRDQGSSYEQYF. The CDR3 DNA is TGCAGGGATCAGGGCTCCTCCTACGAGCAGTACTTC.

Written as DNA, the CDR3 is TGTGCCAGCAGCGTACTTCCCGGTGGCTACGAGCAGTACTTC. This gives the protein CASSVLPGGYEQYF. The chain uses TRBV9 and TRBJ2-7; D remains unclear. Germline CDR1 reads SGDLS; CDR2 reads YYNGEE. The length of the CDR3 is 14 residues. V was cut by 1 base and J by 3 bases, with 11 bases left in between.

The chain is built from TRBV6-5 and TRBJ2-1, with D tentatively TRBD2 (5 bases). With 4 bases removed from V and 3 bases from J, the gap between germline ends came to 16 bases. Germline V gene data show CDR1 as MNHEY and CDR2 as SVGAGI. This CDR3 has 16 residues. CDR3 region: CASSWGVRVRYNEQFF. The CDR3 DNA reads TGTGCCAGCAGTTGGGGAGTCCGGGTCCGCTACAATGAGCAGTTCTTC.

The J gene is TRBJ2-7, the V gene TRBV7-9; D possibly corresponds to TRBD1 (6 bases). From germline, CDR1 is SEHNR and CDR2 FQNEAQ (reference sequence). V was pared by 6 bases and J by 3 bases, with 9 bases between. CDR3 length: 12 amino acids. The CDR3 region has the DNA TGTGCCAGCAGACGACAGGACTACGAGCAGTACTTC. It specifies CASRRQDYEQYF.

The chain combines TRBV7-9 with TRBJ2-1; D remains ambiguous. V shed 2 bases and J shed 8 bases, with 19 bases lying between them. The CDR3 totals 16 residues. Germline V gene sequence: CDR1 SEHNR, CDR2 FQNEAQ (reference sequence). The CDR3: CASSLSSQPLLYEQFF. The CDR3 coding sequence is TGTGCCAGCAGCTTAAGCTCGCAGCCACTTCTGTATGAGCAGTTCTTC.

The rearrangement links TRBV19 to TRBJ2-7, with 9 bases identical to TRBD1. Germline V gene sequence: CDR1 LNHDA, CDR2 SQIVND (reference sequence). The trim removed 3 bases at V and 4 bases at J, leaving 22 bases unmatched. This CDR3 is 20 amino acids long. In DNA form, the CDR3 reads TGTGCCAGTAGTATCTTCGGGAATGTGGGACAGGGATCCGGGAGTTACGAGCAGTACTTC. Translation gives CASSIFGNVGQGSGSYEQYF.

The J gene is TRBJ2-7, the V gene TRBV30, with D perhaps matching TRBD2 (5 bases). This CDR3 contains 16 residues. V was shortened by 4 bases and J by 0 bases, with 19 bases between the two germline ends. CDR1 is GTSNPN and CDR2 is SVGIG in the germline V gene (reference sequence). The CDR3 sequence: CAWTPSGNHFSYEQYF. The CDR3 coding sequence is TGTGCCTGGACTCCGTCCGGGAATCATTTCTCCTACGAGCAGTACTTC.

For this clone: This same CDR3 is encoded by further DNA sequences in the sample. This sequence joins TRBV30 and TRBJ2-2, with D perhaps TRBD1 or TRBD2 (7 bases each). CDR1 is GTSNPN and CDR2 is SVGIG in the germline V gene (reference sequence). Trimming took off 6 bases at V and 6 bases at J, with 23 bases between the two ends. This CDR3 spans 16 amino acids. The CDR3 DNA sequence: TGTGCCTGCCGAGGGGGGGCAGGGGGGAGGGCCGGGGAGCTGTTTTTT. Translating it yields CACRGGAGGRAGELFF.

This chain links TRBV19 with TRBJ1-1, with D unclear. The CDR3 contains 14 residues. Trimming shortened V by 6 bases and J by 1 base, and 12 bases separated the two germline ends. CDR1 LNHDA and CDR2 SQIVND come from the germline V gene (reference sequence). The CDR3 sequence is CASRTAAGNTEAFF. In nucleotides, the CDR3 is TGTGCCAGTAGGACGGCCGCGGGGAACACTGAAGCTTTCTTT.

This clone was counted once. The chain links TRBV4-1 to TRBJ1-5; D not certain. This CDR3 has 12 residues. Trimming took 8 bases from V and 2 from J, leaving 7 bases between them. Germline-derived CDR1 and CDR2 are MGHRA and YSYEKL. This chain's CDR3 is CASGQGNQPQHF. The CDR3 nucleotides are TGCGCCAGCGGTCAAGGCAATCAGCCCCAGCATTTT.

This clone was picked up a small number of times. This chain uses TRBV5-6 with TRBJ2-7; D is perhaps TRBD1 or TRBD2 (5 bases each). CDR1 and CDR2 from the germline V gene are SGHDT and YYEEEE. This CDR3 has 13 residues. The germline V and J ends were trimmed by 4 bases and 4 bases, with 12 bases remaining between them. The CDR3 loop is CASSLRDGYEQYF. CDR3 DNA sequence: TGTGCCAGCAGCCTCCGGGACGGATACGAGCAGTACTTC.

The V and J genes are TRBV30 and TRBJ2-3; no clear D gene. The CDR3 has 15 residues. Germline-derived CDR1 and CDR2 are GTSNPN and SVGIG (reference sequence). With 0 bases removed from V and 0 bases from J, the gap between germline ends came to 10 bases. In DNA, the CDR3 is TGTGCCTGGAGTGTACGTGGGGTTAGCACAGATACGCAGTATTTT. The encoded protein is CAWSVRGVSTDTQYF.

The chain has TRBV6-5 and TRBJ1-1; D gene ambiguous. The V and J ends lost 5 bases and 11 bases respectively, with 18 bases between them. This CDR3 is 13 amino acids long. Germline CDR1 reads MNHEY; CDR2 reads SVGAGI. Here the CDR3 reads CASSETLSQRAFF. The DNA of the CDR3 is TGTGCCAGCAGTGAAACCCTTTCCCAGCGGGCTTTCTTT.

The chain uses TRBV27 and TRBJ2-3; no clear D gene. The CDR3 is made up of 13 amino acids. The V end was cut by 6 bases, the J end by 6 bases, with 13 bases between. Germline CDR1 is MNHEY and CDR2 is SMNVEV (reference sequence). DNA of the CDR3: TGTGCCAGCAGCCCAACATGGTGGGATACGCAGTATTTT. It specifies CASSPTWWDTQYF.

The chain combines TRBV9 with TRBJ2-7; D may be TRBD1 (5 bases). The CDR3 sequence is 15 residues long. Germline CDR1 reads SGDLS; CDR2 reads YYNGEE. Trimming shortened V by 0 bases and J by 0 bases, and 10 bases separated the two germline ends. The CDR3 DNA is TGTGCCAGCAGCGTAGAAGGGGTTTTCTCCTACGAGCAGTACTTC. This encodes CASSVEGVFSYEQYF.

This clone was seen only once. The germline gene is not matched at one end of the junction; a read error may be the cause. The chain links TRBV6-6 to TRBJ2-2; D is perhaps TRBD1 or TRBD2 (7 bases each). The germline V gene encodes CDR1 MNHNY and CDR2 SVGAGI (reference sequence). The CDR3 has 15 residues. This CDR3 is CACSGDRGSTGELFF. CDR3 coding DNA: TGTGCCTGCAGCGGGGACAGAGGCTCCACCGGGGAGCTGTTTTTT.

The chain is built from TRBV4-1 and TRBJ2-1; D ambiguous. The CDR3 contains 14 residues. In germline, CDR1 is MGHRA, CDR2 YSYEKL. V dropped 0 bases and J dropped 6 bases, with 9 bases sitting between them. The CDR3: CASSQEGSFNEQFF. Here the CDR3 DNA reads TGCGCCAGCAGCCAAGAAGGTAGCTTCAATGAGCAGTTCTTC.